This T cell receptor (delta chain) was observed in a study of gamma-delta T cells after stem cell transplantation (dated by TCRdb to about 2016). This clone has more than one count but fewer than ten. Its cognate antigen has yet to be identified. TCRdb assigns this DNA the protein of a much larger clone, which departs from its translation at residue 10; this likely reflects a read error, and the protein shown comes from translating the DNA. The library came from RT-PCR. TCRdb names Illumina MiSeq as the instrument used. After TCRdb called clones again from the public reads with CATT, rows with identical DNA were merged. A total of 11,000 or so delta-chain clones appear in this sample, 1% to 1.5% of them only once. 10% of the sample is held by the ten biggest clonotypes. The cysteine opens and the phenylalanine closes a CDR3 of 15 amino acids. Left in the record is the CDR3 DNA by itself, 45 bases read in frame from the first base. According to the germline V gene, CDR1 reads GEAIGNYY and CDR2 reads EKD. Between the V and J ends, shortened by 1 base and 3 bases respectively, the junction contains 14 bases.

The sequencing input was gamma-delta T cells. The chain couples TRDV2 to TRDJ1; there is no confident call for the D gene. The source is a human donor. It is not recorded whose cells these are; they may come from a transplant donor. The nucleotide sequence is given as TGTGCCTGTGACACGGTGGGAAACTACGCCGATAAACTCATCTTT. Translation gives CACDTVGNYADKLIF.